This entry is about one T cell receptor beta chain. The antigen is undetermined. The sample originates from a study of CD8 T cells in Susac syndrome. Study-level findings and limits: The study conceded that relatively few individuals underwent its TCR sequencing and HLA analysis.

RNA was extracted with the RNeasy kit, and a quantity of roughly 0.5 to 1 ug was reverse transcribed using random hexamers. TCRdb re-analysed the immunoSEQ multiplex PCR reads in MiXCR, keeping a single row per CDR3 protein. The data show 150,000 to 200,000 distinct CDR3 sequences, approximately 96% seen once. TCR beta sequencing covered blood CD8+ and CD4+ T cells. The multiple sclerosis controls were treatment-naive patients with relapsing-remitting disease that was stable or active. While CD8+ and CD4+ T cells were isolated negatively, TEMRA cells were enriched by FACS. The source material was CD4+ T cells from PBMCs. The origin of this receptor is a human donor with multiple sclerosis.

In nucleotides, the CDR3 is TGTGCCAGCAGTGTTGGGAGGGGGCGAGGCGAGAACACTGAAGCTTTCTTT. Amino acids: CASSVGRGRGENTEAFF. The chain carries TRBV2 and TRBJ1-1; 7 bases map to TRBD1. The ends lost 4 bases at V and 1 base at J; junction bases unmatched: 12. The CDR3 length is 17 residues. Looked up from germline, CDR1 is SNHLY and CDR2 is FYNNEI.